The 32 T cell receptor beta chains listed next were all sequenced from one sample in a study of shared clonotypes between healthy human individuals. Some clones are missing from TCRdb's copy, which holds only in-frame ones; the method was immunoSEQ multiplex PCR. The table has under 350,000 clones, roughly 91% seen once; the top ten hold around 15%. Sequencing input: memory CD8+ T cells sorted from blood. The subset here: CD45RO+ cells pooled with CCR7-negative TemRA cells. The receptor set was obtained from a man younger than 30 in good health.

This clone was counted ten times or more. The chain combines TRBV5-5 with TRBJ1-1; 8 bases map to TRBD1. The junction had 16 bases not matched to a gene; V was cut back by 0 bases and J by 9 bases. There are 17 residues in the CDR3. The germline gives CDR1 SGHKS, CDR2 YYEKEE (reference sequence). CDR3 in DNA: TGTGCCAGCAGCTTGGGGGCAGGGGGCGCAGGTTTCAATCAAGCTTTCTTT. It encodes CASSLGAGGAGFNQAFF.

The V and J genes are TRBV9 and TRBJ1-2, with 12 bases aligning to TRBD1. V trimming: 3 bases; J trimming: 7 bases; junction bases outside the gene matches: 7. Germline assignment: CDR1 SGDLS and CDR2 YYNGEE. There are 15 residues in the CDR3. The CDR3 nucleotides are TGTGCCAGCAGCGACCCGGGACAGGGGGCTGGTGGCTACACCTTC. Its protein is CASSDPGQGAGGYTF.

J is TRBJ2-5 and V is TRBV11-2; D ambiguous. The germline V and J ends were trimmed by 0 bases and 1 base, with 9 bases remaining between them. The CDR3 is 15 residues long. Germline V gene data show CDR1 as SGHAT and CDR2 as FQNNGV. The CDR3 here is CASSLDLAPQETQYF. In nucleotides, the CDR3 is TGTGCCAGCAGCTTAGATCTGGCCCCCCAAGAGACCCAGTACTTC.

This clone was observed a single time. The J gene is TRBJ1-1, the V gene TRBV2, with D unclear. Germline-derived CDR1 and CDR2 are SNHLY and FYNNEI. Trimming took 7 bases from V and 0 from J, leaving 12 bases between them. The CDR3 covers 14 residues. This chain's CDR3 is CASNAGSLNTEAFF. The CDR3, as DNA: TGTGCCAGCAACGCTGGGTCTTTGAACACTGAAGCTTTCTTT.

This rearrangement joins TRBV9 to TRBJ2-3, with 12 bases fitting TRBD2. V was clipped by 2 bases and J by 6 bases; unmatched bases: 7. The CDR3 spans 16 residues. CDR1 SGDLS and CDR2 YYNGEE come from the germline V gene. The CDR3 region is CASSVRLAGERDTQYF. The CDR3 coding sequence is TGTGCCAGCAGCGTTAGACTAGCGGGGGAGCGGGATACGCAGTATTTT.

The chain has TRBV30 and TRBJ1-1; D is perhaps TRBD1 (5 bases). This CDR3 is 12 amino acids long. CDR1 is GTSNPN and CDR2 is SVGIG in the germline V gene (reference sequence). Deletions cut 3 bases from V and 5 bases from J, with 10 bases between. The CDR3 coding sequence is TGTGCCTGGAGGGGGCTGGAGACTGAAGCTTTCTTT. Protein: CAWRGLETEAFF.

V is TRBV5-1 and J is TRBJ2-1; weak D call: TRBD1 (6 bases). This CDR3 contains 17 residues. CDR1 is SGHRS, CDR2 YFSETQ, per germline. The V and J ends lost 1 base and 0 bases respectively, with 14 bases between them. CDR3: CASSLLDRPSSYNEQFF. In DNA form, the CDR3 reads TGCGCCAGCAGCTTGTTGGACAGACCTAGCTCCTACAATGAGCAGTTCTTC. Drawing the rest from reference TRBV5-1 and TRBJ2-1, the complete variable domain is KAGVTQTPRYLIKTRGQQVTLSCSPISGHRSVSWYQQTPGQGLQFLFEYFSETQRNKGNFPGRFSGRQFSNSRSEMNVSTLELGDSALYLCASSLLDRPSSYNEQFFGPGTRLTVL.

This clone was recorded only once. CDR3 in amino acids: CASSARPLQGWGYGYTF. As DNA, the CDR3 is TGTGCCAGCAGCGCACGCCCACTTCAGGGATGGGGCTATGGCTACACCTTC. The chain joins TRBV5-6 to TRBJ1-2; a weak D match, TRBD1 (5 bases). Germline V gene data show CDR1 as SGHDT and CDR2 as YYEEEE. The CDR3 is 17 amino acids. Trimming cost V 4 bases and J 4 bases, with 23 bases left between them.

The chain links TRBV28 to TRBJ2-1; TRBD1 matches 10 bases. V dropped 2 bases and J dropped 9; count of bases not matched to a gene: 19. This CDR3 has 19 amino acids. CDR1 MDHEN and CDR2 SYDVKM come from the germline V gene. The CDR3 DNA follows: TGTGCCAGCAGTTTACAACCCGGGACAGGGGCATTTAGTAGTAGTGAGCAGTTCTTC. Protein sequence: CASSLQPGTGAFSSSEQFF.

The genes are TRBV13 and TRBJ1-6, with a possible D match to TRBD1 (5 bases). Germline CDR1 and CDR2: PRHDT and FYEKMQ (reference sequence). The CDR3 has 16 amino acids. The V and J ends lost 2 bases and 4 bases respectively, with 12 bases between them. In DNA form, the CDR3 reads TGTGCCAGCAGCTTATTCGGGACGGATTATAATTCACCCCTCCACTTT. Protein sequence: CASSLFGTDYNSPLHF. Using reference TRBV13 and TRBJ1-6 for the parts outside the CDR3, the full variable domain is AAGVIQSPRHLIKEKRETATLKCYPIPRHDTVYWYQQGPGQDPQFLISFYEKMQSDKGSIPDRFSAQQFSDYHSELNMSSLELGDSALYFCASSLFGTDYNSPLHFGNGTRLTVT.

This clone has only a few counts. The gene calls are TRBV9 and TRBJ2-1; TRBD2 matches 7 bases. The V segment lost 3 bases and the J segment 0 bases; nucleotides outside the gene matches: 12. Germline CDR1 is SGDLS and CDR2 is YYNGEE. The CDR3 has 18 residues. The CDR3 is CASSDRDYQTSSYNEQFF. The CDR3 DNA reads as TGTGCCAGCAGCGACCGGGACTACCAGACCTCCTCCTACAATGAGCAGTTCTTC. Together with reference TRBV9 and TRBJ2-1, the CDR3 gives the full variable domain: DSGVTQTPKHLITATGQRVTLRCSPRSGDLSVYWYQQSLDQGLQFLIQYYNGEERAKGNILERFSAQQFPDLHSELNLSSLELGDSALYFCASSDRDYQTSSYNEQFFGPGTRLTVL.

This clone came up once. The chain links TRBV27 to TRBJ2-7; TRBD2 aligns across 9 bases. V lost 4 bases, J lost 2 bases, and 3 bases stayed unmatched. There are 14 residues in the CDR3. In germline, CDR1 is MNHEY, CDR2 SMNVEV (reference sequence). The CDR3 protein is CASSSLAGAYEQYF. CDR3 nucleotide sequence: TGTGCCAGCAGTTCGTTAGCGGGGGCCTACGAGCAGTACTTC.

V gene TRBV4-1 combines with J gene TRBJ2-7, with TRBD2 matching 11 bases. The V gene end was trimmed by 4 bases and the J gene end by 2 bases; junction bases not matched to a gene: 10. The CDR3 is 17 amino acids. From germline, CDR1 is MGHRA and CDR2 YSYEKL. This CDR3 is CASSPTASGGTPYEQYF. The CDR3 region has the DNA TGCGCCAGCAGCCCCACGGCTAGCGGGGGGACTCCCTACGAGCAGTACTTC.

V gene TRBV19 combines with J gene TRBJ2-7; no firm D call. CDR3 length: 10 residues. The germline gives CDR1 LNHDA, CDR2 SQIVND (reference sequence). Trimming removed 6 bases at V and 5 bases at J, with 5 bases between. The CDR3 sequence: CASRINEQYF. CDR3 in DNA: TGTGCCAGTAGAATTAACGAGCAGTACTTC.

DNA of the CDR3: TGTGCCAGCAGTTACACCCTAGGCAGCTCTAACTATGGCTACACCTTC. The encoded protein is CASSYTLGSSNYGYTF. The chain joins TRBV6-5 to TRBJ1-2; D remains ambiguous. V dropped 2 bases and J dropped 0 bases, with 13 bases sitting between them. Germline V gives CDR1 MNHEY, CDR2 SVGAGI. This CDR3 comprises 16 residues.

The chain has TRBV2 and TRBJ1-6; D is unclear. This CDR3 is built from 20 residues. Germline CDR1 is SNHLY and CDR2 is FYNNEI. Trimming took 4 bases from V and 0 from J, leaving 22 bases between them. The CDR3 loop is CASSVTVTGIGSSYNSPLHF. The DNA for the CDR3 is TGTGCCAGCAGTGTTACAGTTACCGGGATCGGGAGCTCCTATAATTCACCCCTCCACTTT.

The V gene is TRBV5-1, the J gene TRBJ2-7; 8 bases are shared with TRBD2. Germline V gene sequence: CDR1 SGHRS, CDR2 YFSETQ. This CDR3 comprises 15 residues. The ends lost 0 bases at V and 5 bases at J; junction bases unmatched: 7. CDR3 loop: CASSLARGGRDEQYF. The CDR3 nucleotides are TGCGCCAGCAGCTTGGCCCGCGGGGGGCGCGACGAGCAGTACTTC.

The chain employs TRBV7-9 and TRBJ2-1, with 10 bases that match TRBD2. The V gene's germline CDR1 is SEHNR and CDR2 FQNEAQ (reference sequence). This CDR3 has 16 amino acids. J was trimmed by 4 bases and V by 6 bases; bases with no gene match: 9. The chain's CDR3 is CASSLTLAGAYNEQFF. CDR3 nucleotides: TGTGCCAGCAGTTTAACGCTAGCGGGGGCGTACAATGAGCAGTTCTTC. Combining the CDR3 with reference TRBV7-9 and TRBJ2-1 gives the whole variable domain DTGVSQNPRHKITKRGQNVTFRCDPISEHNRLYWYRQTLGQGPEFLTYFQNEAQLEKSRLLSDRFSAERPKGSFSTLEIQRTEQGDSAMYLCASSLTLAGAYNEQFFGPGTRLTVL.

The genes are TRBV6-5 and TRBJ2-7; perhaps D is TRBD1 or TRBD2 (5 bases each). Between the trimmed V and J ends, which lost 1 base and 2 bases, there was a span of 15 bases. CDR3 length equals 16 residues. Germline values: CDR1 MNHEY, CDR2 SVGAGI. The CDR3 region has the DNA TGTGCCAGCAGTTACTTTAGAGGGGCCCTTCCCTACGAGCAGTACTTC. Translated, it gives CASSYFRGALPYEQYF.

The V and J genes are TRBV5-6 and TRBJ1-3, with 12 positions matching TRBD1. The germline V gene encodes CDR1 SGHDT and CDR2 YYEEEE. Germline trimming cut 2 bases from V and 3 bases from J; bases unmatched to any gene: 6. The CDR3 totals 17 residues. CDR3 amino acids: CASSLPGQGADGNTIYF. CDR3 nucleotide sequence: TGTGCCAGCAGCTTACCGGGACAGGGGGCAGATGGAAACACCATATATTTT.

The gene calls are TRBV27 and TRBJ2-1, with 10 bases matching TRBD2. CDR3 size: 15 residues. Germline-derived CDR1 and CDR2 are MNHEY and SMNVEV (reference sequence). J gave up 10 bases and V 0 bases, and 6 bases lay outside the gene matches. As DNA, the CDR3 is TGTGCCAGCAGTTTATCGCCTAGCGGGAGAGGCGAGCAGTTCTTC. Protein product: CASSLSPSGRGEQFF.

By proportion, this clone is medium-sized. V is TRBV13 and J is TRBJ2-5; 10 bases align to TRBD2. This CDR3 has 19 residues. Per germline, CDR1 PRHDT and CDR2 FYEKMQ (reference sequence). V gave up 1 base and J gave up 3 bases; unmatched junction bases: 14. Here the CDR3 reads CASSLVRASGGSPEETQYF. CDR3 DNA: TGTGCCAGCAGCTTAGTACGGGCTAGCGGGGGATCCCCCGAAGAGACCCAGTACTTC.

The rearrangement links TRBV5-6 to TRBJ1-3; D is unresolved. The CDR3 has 16 residues. V lost 0 bases and J lost 0, with 10 bases in between. From germline, CDR1 is SGHDT and CDR2 YYEEEE. The CDR3, as DNA: TGTGCCAGCAGCTTGGTTGGCTCAAGCTCTGGAAACACCATATATTTT. Translation gives CASSLVGSSSGNTIYF. Drawing the rest from reference TRBV5-6 and TRBJ1-3, the complete variable domain is DAGVTQSPTHLIKTRGQQVTLRCSPKSGHDTVSWYQQALGQGPQFIFQYYEEEERQRGNFPDRFSGHQFPNYSSELNVNALLLGDSALYLCASSLVGSSSGNTIYFGEGSWLTVV.

In this sample, this clone turned up many times. This chain links TRBV6-1 with TRBJ1-4; 7 bases line up with TRBD1. CDR1 and CDR2 from the germline V gene are MNHNS and SASEGT. There are 20 residues in the CDR3. V was pared by 2 bases and J by 7 bases, with 22 bases of the junction left unmatched. In DNA form, the CDR3 reads TGTGCCAGCAGTGAACTGGGATCGATAGTTCCGGACAGGAGAAGTGAAAAACTGTTTTTT. Translation gives CASSELGSIVPDRRSEKLFF.

V and J are TRBV4-1 and TRBJ1-6; tentative D call: TRBD1 (6 bases). There are 18 residues in the CDR3. V lost 3 bases and J 0 bases, leaving 15 bases between the germline ends. Germline CDR1 reads MGHRA; CDR2 reads YSYEKL. The CDR3 nucleotides are TGCGCCAGCAGCCATAGACGGGACAAGGGCTCCTATAATTCACCCCTCCACTTT. Protein sequence: CASSHRRDKGSYNSPLHF.

The chain combines TRBV10-3 with TRBJ1-1, with 8 bases matching TRBD1. V shed 3 bases, J shed 5 bases, and the junction held 5 bases outside the gene matches. The germline CDR1 and CDR2 sequences are ENHRY and SYGVKD. This CDR3 has 14 amino acids. The CDR3 nucleotides read TGTGCCATCAGTGATCCAGGGGGCTGGACTGAAGCTTTCTTT. Its protein is CAISDPGGWTEAFF.

The chain joins TRBV28 to TRBJ1-2; D possibly corresponds to TRBD1 (5 bases). This CDR3 has 14 residues. V was shortened by 2 bases and J by 3 bases, with 10 bases between the two germline ends. Germline V lookup: CDR1 MDHEN, CDR2 SYDVKM. As DNA, the CDR3 is TGTGCCAGCAGTTTACGGGGGTCTCACTATGGCTACACCTTC. This sequence encodes CASSLRGSHYGYTF.

The chain uses TRBV15 and TRBJ2-3; D may match TRBD1 or TRBD2 (6 bases each). V lost 3 bases and J lost 1, with 20 bases in between. CDR3 length equals 18 residues. Germline V gene lookup returns CDR1 LNHNV and CDR2 YYDKDF (reference sequence). The DNA for the CDR3 is TGTGCCACCAGCAGGATTATGGGGGGCGTGGACCGCACAGATACGCAGTATTTT. Translation: CATSRIMGGVDRTDTQYF.

J is TRBJ1-6 and V is TRBV9; 10 bases map to TRBD1. V was pared by 3 bases and J by 10 bases, with 13 bases of the junction left unmatched. The CDR3 length is 17 residues. The germline V gene encodes CDR1 SGDLS and CDR2 YYNGEE. The CDR3 sequence: CASSAFGTGDQGSPLHF. The CDR3, as DNA: TGTGCCAGCAGCGCATTTGGGACAGGGGATCAGGGCTCACCCCTCCACTTT.

V and J are TRBV4-3 and TRBJ1-1; possible D gene TRBD1, 5 bases. Germline CDR1 is LGHNA and CDR2 is YSLEER. This CDR3 is 16 amino acids long. V dropped 0 bases and J dropped 2 bases, with 13 bases sitting between them. In DNA form, the CDR3 reads TGCGCCAGCAGCCAAGATATCGGAGGGGTCAACACTGAAGCTTTCTTT. Translation: CASSQDIGGVNTEAFF.

V is TRBV6-5 and J is TRBJ1-1; 9 bases agree with TRBD1. With 6 bases clipped from V and 9 bases from J, the junction kept 8 bases outside the gene matches. CDR3 size: 13 residues. Germline CDR1 is MNHEY and CDR2 is SVGAGI. Here the CDR3 DNA reads TGTGCCAGCAGGTCGGGACAGGGATCGAAAGCTTTCTTT. It translates to CASRSGQGSKAFF.

The genes are TRBV5-3 and TRBJ2-7, with no clear D. TRBV5-3 is labeled an ORF, and its function is uncertain. The CDR3 is 18 amino acids. The V end lost 4 bases, the J end lost 1 base, and 24 bases lay between the germline ends. CDR3: CARSHYPGRKDPSYEQYF. The CDR3 nucleotides are TGTGCCAGAAGCCACTACCCTGGACGTAAGGATCCTTCCTACGAGCAGTACTTC.